A single sample is the source of the 23 T cell receptor beta chains below, sequenced in a study of blood T cell repertoires in COVID-19. The assay was immunoSEQ multiplex PCR, and TCRdb's table has in-frame clones only and misses some. The data show about 180,000 clones, with around 87% seen just once and under 15% held by the top ten. What was sequenced was peripheral blood. The receptors stem from a woman between 70 and 85 years old with COVID-19, enrolled during active disease.

The J gene is TRBJ2-7, the V gene TRBV10-3; D is possibly TRBD1 (5 bases). Trimming stripped 8 bases from V and 3 bases from J, with 11 bases between. Germline CDR1 is ENHRY and CDR2 is SYGVKD. The CDR3 consists of 12 residues. The CDR3, as DNA: TGTGCCATCGGGGCAGGGTACTACGAGCAGTACTTC. This codes for CAIGAGYYEQYF.

The chain has TRBV5-1 and TRBJ2-4; a weak D match, TRBD1 (6 bases). Trimming removed 0 bases from V and 0 bases from J, with 19 bases in between. CDR1 is SGHRS and CDR2 is YFSETQ in the germline V gene. The CDR3 contains 19 residues. CDR3 bases: TGCGCCAGCAGCTTGGATCCCCTCCGACAGGTTATAGCCAAAAACATTCAGTACTTC. Translating gives CASSLDPLRQVIAKNIQYF.

The CDR3 DNA is TGTGCCAGCAGCTGGGGAGTAGCGGGGACCTCTGGGGCCAACGTCCTGACTTTC. Translated: CASSWGVAGTSGANVLTF. This chain links TRBV7-2 with TRBJ2-6; TRBD2 matches 8 bases. Germline V gene data show CDR1 as SGHTA and CDR2 as FQGNSA. The trim removed 4 bases at V and 0 bases at J, leaving 8 bases unmatched. The CDR3 extends over 18 amino acids.

The chain recombines TRBV5-4 with TRBJ2-2; D gene uncertain. CDR3 length: 15 residues. The V and J ends lost 4 bases and 1 base respectively, with 11 bases between them. Germline assignment: CDR1 SGHNT and CDR2 YYREEE (reference sequence). In DNA form, the CDR3 reads TGTGCCAGCAGCCCCCTTAACGGGAACACCGGGGAGCTGTTTTTT. Protein sequence: CASSPLNGNTGELFF.

V is TRBV6-5 and J is TRBJ1-6, with D hard to call. Germline values: CDR1 MNHEY, CDR2 SVGAGI. The length of the CDR3 is 14 residues. V lost 2 bases, J lost 8 bases, and 10 bases lay in between. The CDR3 DNA follows: TGTGCCAGCAGTTACGGCACCACCGATTCACCCCTCCACTTT. Protein product: CASSYGTTDSPLHF.

V and J are TRBV19 and TRBJ2-1, with TRBD2 matching over 12 bases. V lost 10 bases, J lost 0 bases, and 4 bases stayed unmatched. Germline V gene data show CDR1 as LNHDA and CDR2 as SQIVND (reference sequence). This CDR3 spans 15 amino acids. The CDR3 loop reads CATASGRASYNEQFF. The CDR3 DNA reads as TGTGCCACCGCTAGCGGGAGGGCCTCCTACAATGAGCAGTTCTTC. The whole variable domain, remainder taken from reference TRBV19 and TRBJ2-1, is DGGITQSPKYLFRKEGQNVTLSCEQNLNHDAMYWYRQDPGQGLRLIYYSQIVNDFQKGDIAEGYSVSREKKESFPLTVTSAQKNPTAFYLCATASGRASYNEQFFGPGTRLTVL.

V and J are TRBV7-2 and TRBJ1-1; 8 bases map to TRBD1. J lost 2 bases, V lost 1 base, and 3 bases had no gene match. CDR1 and CDR2 from the germline V gene are SGHTA and FQGNSA. CDR3 length equals 15 residues. The CDR3, as DNA: TGTGCCAGCAGCTTAGGAGACAGGGGAAACACTGAAGCTTTCTTT. It encodes CASSLGDRGNTEAFF.

The rearrangement uses TRBV28 and TRBJ1-2; 9 bases are a match to TRBD1. Germline V gene data show CDR1 as MDHEN and CDR2 as SYDVKM. This CDR3 contains 14 residues. J lost 6 bases, V lost 4 bases, and 6 bases had no gene match. CDR3 region: CASSSGQGHDGYTF. CDR3 bases: TGTGCCAGCAGTTCGGGACAGGGTCACGATGGCTACACCTTC.

This clone appeared a few times. The chain uses TRBV5-1 and TRBJ2-2; 7 nucleotides agree with TRBD2. Germline CDR1 reads SGHRS; CDR2 reads YFSETQ. J was trimmed by 4 bases and V by 1 base; bases with no gene match: 4. This CDR3 is built from 15 residues. The CDR3 DNA follows: TGCGCCAGCAGCTTGACTACGGGGGGCACCGGGGAGCTGTTTTTT. The encoded protein is CASSLTTGGTGELFF.

The CDR3, as DNA: TGTGCCAGCAGTTCCAGACGGGGAGCTAACTATGGCTACACCTTC. Its translation: CASSSRRGANYGYTF. This chain uses TRBV27 with TRBJ1-2; no firm D call. V lost 4 bases to trimming and J lost 0 bases, with 12 bases between them. The germline CDR1 and CDR2 sequences are MNHEY and SMNVEV (reference sequence). The CDR3 covers 15 residues.

Comment on this clone: Other DNA sequences of this sample code for an identical CDR3. The chain recombines TRBV30 with TRBJ1-6; 8 bases agree with TRBD1. This CDR3 has 13 residues. The ends lost 3 bases at V and 7 bases at J; junction bases unmatched: 2. CDR1 and CDR2 from the germline V gene are GTSNPN and SVGIG (reference sequence). CDR3 DNA: TGTGCCTGGAGGGGACAGGAAAATTCACCCCTCCACTTT. The encoded protein is CAWRGQENSPLHF.

This rearrangement joins TRBV5-4 to TRBJ2-2; tentative D call: TRBD2 (6 bases). Germline V gene sequence: CDR1 SGHNT, CDR2 YYREEE (reference sequence). Deletions cut 2 bases from V and 6 bases from J, with 11 bases between. The CDR3 sequence is 14 residues long. The CDR3 nucleotides read TGTGCCAGCAGCTTTTACTCGGGGGCCGGGGAGCTGTTTTTT. Its translation: CASSFYSGAGELFF.

This clone was recorded a few times. The V call is TRBV12-3 or TRBV12-4, the J call TRBJ1-1; D call uncertain. The CDR3 extends over 12 amino acids. Deletions cut 5 bases from V and 4 bases from J, with 8 bases between. For the CDR3, the DNA is TGTGCCAGCAGTCCCTCGGGCACTGAAGCTTTCTTT. This gives the protein CASSPSGTEAFF.

This clone has a handful of counts. The V call is TRBV5-1, the J call TRBJ2-7, with a tentative D call TRBD2 (6 bases). CDR3 length: 16 residues. V shed 0 bases and J shed 7 bases, with 20 bases lying between them. Germline V CDR1 and CDR2: SGHRS, YFSETQ. CDR3 protein: CASSLGSGAGTQEQYF. CDR3 DNA: TGCGCCAGCAGCTTGGGGTCGGGTGCGGGAACGCAGGAGCAGTACTTC.

V gene TRBV28 combines with J gene TRBJ1-6; possibly TRBD1 for D (6 bases). The CDR3 has 15 residues. V lost 5 bases and J lost 7, with 15 bases in between. Germline V gene sequence: CDR1 MDHEN, CDR2 SYDVKM. The CDR3 is CASSEVRTANSPLHF. The CDR3 DNA reads TGTGCCAGCAGTGAAGTCCGGACAGCAAATTCACCCCTCCACTTT. The whole variable domain, remainder taken from reference TRBV28 and TRBJ1-6, is DVKVTQSSRYLVKRTGEKVFLECVQDMDHENMFWYRQDPGLGLRLIYFSYDVKMKEKGDIPEGYSVSREKKERFSLILESASTNQTSMYLCASSEVRTANSPLHFGNGTRLTVT.

The chain joins TRBV28 to TRBJ1-3; D perhaps matches TRBD1 (5 bases). CDR3 length: 16 amino acids. The V gene lost 1 base and the J gene lost 5 bases, with 15 bases spanning the gap. Looked up from germline, CDR1 is MDHEN and CDR2 is SYDVKM. CDR3 amino acids: CASSLSWRQDRNTIYF. The CDR3 DNA sequence: TGTGCCAGCAGTTTATCCTGGCGTCAGGACAGAAACACCATATATTTT. Together with reference TRBV28 and TRBJ1-3, the CDR3 gives the full variable domain: DVKVTQSSRYLVKRTGEKVFLECVQDMDHENMFWYRQDPGLGLRLIYFSYDVKMKEKGDIPEGYSVSREKKERFSLILESASTNQTSMYLCASSLSWRQDRNTIYFGEGSWLTVV.

The J gene is TRBJ2-7, the V gene TRBV7-2; 14 bases agree with TRBD2. Losses at the gene ends were 3 bases for V and 3 bases for J; bases not matched to a gene: 7. This CDR3 comprises 17 residues. Per germline, CDR1 SGHTA and CDR2 FQGNSA. CDR3 protein: CASSFFGTSGRSYEQYF. CDR3 DNA sequence: TGTGCCAGCAGCTTCTTTGGGACTAGCGGGAGAAGCTACGAGCAGTACTTC.

This chain uses TRBV27 with TRBJ1-4; D possibly corresponds to TRBD1 (5 bases). This CDR3 spans 15 amino acids. From germline, CDR1 is MNHEY and CDR2 SMNVEV (reference sequence). V gave up 2 bases and J gave up 7 bases, with 14 bases separating them. The CDR3 reads CASSLSPGFGEKLFF. In nucleotides, the CDR3 is TGTGCCAGCAGTTTAAGCCCAGGGTTCGGTGAAAAACTGTTTTTT.

This clone has only a few counts. Compared with germline, one end of the junction differs, possibly owing to a read error. The gene calls are TRBV3-1 (or the pseudogene TRBV3-2) and TRBJ1-5; 7 positions match TRBD1. CDR3 length: 14 amino acids. Germline-derived CDR1 and CDR2 are LGHDT and YNNKEL (reference sequence). The CDR3 bases are TGTGCCAGCAGCCGACAGGGTAGCACTCAGCCCCAGCATTTT. It encodes CASSRQGSTQPQHF.

The genes are TRBV3-1 (or the pseudogene TRBV3-2) and TRBJ1-4, with 8 bases identical to TRBD1. Germline V lookup: CDR1 LGHDT, CDR2 YNNKEL (reference sequence). This CDR3 is built from 16 residues. After removal of 0 bases from V and 13 bases from J, the junction contained 13 bases not matched to a gene. The CDR3 loop reads CASSQDSGQGSLGLFF. The DNA for the CDR3 is TGTGCCAGCAGCCAAGATTCTGGACAGGGCTCTTTGGGACTGTTTTTT.

The rearrangement joins TRBV9 to TRBJ2-5, with D hard to call. CDR1 and CDR2 from the germline V gene are SGDLS and YYNGEE. CDR3 length: 15 amino acids. V was pared by 3 bases and J by 4 bases, with 16 bases between. CDR3 loop: CASSAHPTGRETQYF. The CDR3 nucleotides are TGTGCCAGCAGCGCCCATCCGACTGGTCGAGAGACCCAGTACTTC.

This clone showed up just once. The CDR3 region is CSVTGTGTYGYTF. The CDR3 DNA sequence: TGCAGCGTCACGGGGACAGGTACCTATGGCTACACCTTC. The chain uses TRBV29-1 and TRBJ1-2; 8 nucleotides agree with TRBD1. The CDR3 is 13 residues long. From germline, CDR1 is SQVTM and CDR2 ANQGSEA. Trimming took 6 bases from V and 4 from J; bases not matched to a gene: 7.

This sequence joins TRBV6-5 and TRBJ1-5; TRBD1 matches 8 bases. Germline CDR1 MNHEY, CDR2 SVGAGI. CDR3 size: 16 residues. Trimming took 1 base from V and 2 from J; bases not matched to a gene: 4. The CDR3 region is CASSYWTGHGNQPQHF. The CDR3 nucleotides are TGTGCCAGCAGTTACTGGACAGGGCATGGCAATCAGCCCCAGCATTTT.